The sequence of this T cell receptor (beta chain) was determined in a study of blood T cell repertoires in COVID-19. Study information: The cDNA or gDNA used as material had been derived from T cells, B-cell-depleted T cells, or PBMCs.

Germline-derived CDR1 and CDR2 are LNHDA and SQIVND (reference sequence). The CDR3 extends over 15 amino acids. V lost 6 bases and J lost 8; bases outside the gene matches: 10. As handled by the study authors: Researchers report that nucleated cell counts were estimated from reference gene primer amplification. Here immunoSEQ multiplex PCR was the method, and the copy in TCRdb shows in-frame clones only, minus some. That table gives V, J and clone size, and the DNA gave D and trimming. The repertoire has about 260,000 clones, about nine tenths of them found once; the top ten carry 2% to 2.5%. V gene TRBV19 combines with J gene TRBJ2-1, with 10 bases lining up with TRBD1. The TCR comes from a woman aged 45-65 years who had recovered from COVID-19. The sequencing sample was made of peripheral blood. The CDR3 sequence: CASRVWGTGDDEQFF. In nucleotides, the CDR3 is TGTGCCAGTAGAGTATGGGGGACAGGGGACGATGAGCAGTTCTTC.